These T cell receptor beta chains were read from a single sample in a study of human T cells and chemical hapten exposure. Using its own MiXCR run on the RACE reads, TCRdb lists one record per CDR3 protein. Counted here are about 140,000 distinct CDR3 sequences, about an eighth occurring once; the ten biggest clones make up 1.2% to 1.5%. The specimen comprised whole blood, sampled in connection with sensitization to the hapten diphenylcyclopropenone (DPC). The receptors derive from a woman aged 50 to 60 with alopecia areata. Some clones in this sample may be carry-over from other donors' samples. Each CDR3 is given with its conserved first and last residue. D genes are given only for firm matches. Only some rows state a clone size, as once, few, many or a class for expanded clones.

V gene,J gene,D gene,clone size,CDR3 DNA,CDR3 protein
TRBV5-4,TRBJ2-5,-,-,TGTGCCAGCAGCTTGGTTGCAGAAGGGACCCAGTACTTC,CASSLVAEGTQYF
TRBV7-3,TRBJ2-3,-,many,TGTGCCAGCAGCTTCCCCTCGTCAGATACGCAGTATTTT,CASSFPSSDTQYF
TRBV9,TRBJ2-3,TRBD1,medium-sized,TGTGCCAGCAGCAAACGACAGGGGGCGTTGGCAGATACGCAGTATTTT,CASSKRQGALADTQYF
TRBV12-5,TRBJ2-1,-,many,TGTGCTAGTGGTTTGCAGGGGAGCTCCTACAATGAGCAGTTCTTC,CASGLQGSSYNEQFF
TRBV6-6,TRBJ2-2,-,-,TGTGCCAGCATACCAGGGGGGAGAGAGAGAACCGGGGAGCTGTTTTTT,CASIPGGRERTGELFF
TRBV12-3/TRBV12-4,TRBJ2-1,-,-,TGTGCCAGCACTTCTTGGGGCCATGAGCAGTTCTTC,CASTSWGHEQFF
TRBV2,TRBJ2-3,-,few,TGTGCCAGCAGCCCCCGGGGTTTCGGCACAGATACGCAGTATTTT,CASSPRGFGTDTQYF
TRBV5-1,TRBJ2-7,TRBD1,few,TGCGCCAGCAGTTTTAGGGGGCAAACCTACGAGCAGTACTTC,CASSFRGQTYEQYF
TRBV19,TRBJ1-5,-,few,TGTGCCAGTAGTATTAACACGGTGAATCAGCCCCAGCATTTT,CASSINTVNQPQHF
TRBV18,TRBJ1-1,TRBD1,few,TGTGCCAGCTCACCACCTGTCGACAGGGGGCCGGTAAACACTGAAGCTTTCTTT,CASSPPVDRGPVNTEAFF
TRBV6-1,TRBJ2-7,-,many,TGTGCCAGCAGTGAGAGGTGGCAGGGCGGCGAGCAGTACTTC,CASSERWQGGEQYF
TRBV7-8,TRBJ2-7,-,few,TGTGCCAGCAGCTTACGACAGATCTCCTACGAGCAGTACTTC,CASSLRQISYEQYF